The T cell receptor beta chain described here comes from a study of CD8 T cells in Susac syndrome. RNA, at about 0.45 to 1 ug, was reverse transcribed with random hexamers. The CDR3 of TCR beta was amplified by immunoSEQ multiplex PCR across 54 Vbeta and 13 Jbeta. TCRdb itself ran the immunoSEQ multiplex PCR reads through MiXCR, one entry per CDR3 protein. The table shows over 100,000 distinct CDR3 sequences, with about nine tenths occurring only once. TEMRA cells were FACS-enriched, while CD8+ and CD4+ T cells were negatively isolated. There are 13 residues in the CDR3. The V end was cut by 6 bases, the J end by 4 bases, with 12 bases between. CDR1 SGHTA and CDR2 FQGTGA come from the germline V gene.

Sequenced input: CD8+ T cells from PBMCs. The chain carries TRBV7-3 and TRBJ1-1, with D uncertain. The source of this sequence is a human donor in good health. CDR3 DNA sequence: TGTGCCAGCAGTATGGAAGCAAGCACTGAAGCTTTCTTT. Translating it yields CASSMEASTEAFF.